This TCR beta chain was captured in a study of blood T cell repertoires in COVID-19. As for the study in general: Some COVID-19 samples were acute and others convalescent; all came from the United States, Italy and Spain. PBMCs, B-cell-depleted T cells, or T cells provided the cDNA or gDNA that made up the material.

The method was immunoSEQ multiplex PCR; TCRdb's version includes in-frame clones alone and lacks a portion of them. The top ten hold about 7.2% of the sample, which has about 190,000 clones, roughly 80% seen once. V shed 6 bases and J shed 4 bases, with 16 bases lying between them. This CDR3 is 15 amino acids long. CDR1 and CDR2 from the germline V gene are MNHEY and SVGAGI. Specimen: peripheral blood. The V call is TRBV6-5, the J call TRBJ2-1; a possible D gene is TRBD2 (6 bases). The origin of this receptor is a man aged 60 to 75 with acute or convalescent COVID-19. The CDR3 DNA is TGTGCCAGCAGCTATGGTTGGGGGGATTACAATGAGCAGTTCTTC. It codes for CASSYGWGDYNEQFF.